A selection of T cell receptor beta chains follows, all from one sample in a study of cytomegalovirus exposure and HLA in healthy donors. Clones were read by immunoSEQ multiplex PCR, and TCRdb kept only the in-frame ones, dropping some. The sample has around 98,000 clones; 60% to 80% are singletons. The sample taken for sequencing was PBMCs. The receptors shown here come from a woman in her forties in good health and CMV-seronegative. Both conserved end residues are part of each CDR3. Fields, in order: clone size, J gene, D gene, V gene, CDR3 protein, CDR3 DNA. D genes are given only for firm matches. Rows may omit the clone size; those that give it use once, few, many or a size class.

clone_size: NA; j_call: TRBJ1-6; d_call: NA; v_call: TRBV7-8; cdr3_aa: CASSWSDINSPLHF; cdr3_nt: TGTGCCAGCAGCTGGAGCGATATAAATTCACCCCTCCACTTT
clone_size: NA; j_call: TRBJ1-1; d_call: TRBD1; v_call: TRBV5-1; cdr3_aa: CASSTGTGRTEAFF; cdr3_nt: TGCGCCAGCAGCACAGGGACAGGGAGAACTGAAGCTTTCTTT
clone_size: NA; j_call: TRBJ2-3; d_call: TRBD1; v_call: TRBV5-1; cdr3_aa: CASSYTTGFTDTQYF; cdr3_nt: TGCGCCAGCAGCTACACGACAGGGTTCACAGATACGCAGTATTTT
clone_size: NA; j_call: TRBJ2-2; d_call: NA; v_call: TRBV19; cdr3_aa: CASNHPRATGELFF; cdr3_nt: TGTGCCAGTAACCACCCGAGGGCCACCGGGGAGCTGTTTTTT
clone_size: NA; j_call: TRBJ2-1; d_call: TRBD2; v_call: TRBV9; cdr3_aa: CASSPPSGTSGGEQFF; cdr3_nt: TGTGCCAGCAGCCCTCCGTCCGGGACTAGCGGGGGAGAGCAGTTCTTC
clone_size: NA; j_call: TRBJ1-2; d_call: NA; v_call: TRBV5-8; cdr3_aa: CASSPKEGRGYTF; cdr3_nt: TGTGCCAGCAGCCCAAAGGAGGGGCGAGGCTACACCTTC
clone_size: once; j_call: TRBJ2-5; d_call: NA; v_call: TRBV30; cdr3_aa: CAWSVYGAQETQYF; cdr3_nt: TGTGCCTGGAGTGTATATGGGGCTCAAGAGACCCAGTACTTC
clone_size: NA; j_call: TRBJ2-1; d_call: NA; v_call: TRBV29-1; cdr3_aa: CSVETGFGNEQFF; cdr3_nt: TGCAGCGTTGAAACAGGTTTCGGCAATGAGCAGTTCTTC
clone_size: NA; j_call: TRBJ2-7; d_call: NA; v_call: TRBV27; cdr3_aa: CASSLGSGEQYF; cdr3_nt: TGTGCCAGCAGTCTAGGATCTGGTGAGCAGTACTTC
clone_size: NA; j_call: TRBJ1-5; d_call: TRBD1; v_call: TRBV2; cdr3_aa: CASDRGNQPQHF; cdr3_nt: TGTGCCAGCGACAGGGGAAATCAGCCCCAGCATTTT
clone_size: NA; j_call: TRBJ1-1; d_call: TRBD1; v_call: TRBV27; cdr3_aa: CASSPGQGVMGEAFF; cdr3_nt: TGTGCCAGCAGTCCGGGACAGGGGGTTATGGGTGAAGCTTTCTTT
clone_size: NA; j_call: TRBJ2-7; d_call: TRBD2; v_call: TRBV7-3; cdr3_aa: CASSPNLGREQYF; cdr3_nt: TGTGCCAGCAGTCCGAACCTCGGGAGGGAGCAGTACTTC
clone_size: NA; j_call: TRBJ2-1; d_call: NA; v_call: TRBV4-1; cdr3_aa: CASSRTQDYNEQFF; cdr3_nt: TGCGCCAGCAGCCGCACCCAGGATTACAATGAGCAGTTCTTC
clone_size: once; j_call: TRBJ2-1; d_call: TRBD2; v_call: TRBV28; cdr3_aa: CASTEGLAGGNPYNEQFF; cdr3_nt: TGTGCCAGTACTGAGGGACTAGCGGGGGGGAACCCGTACAATGAGCAGTTCTTC
clone_size: NA; j_call: TRBJ1-1; d_call: TRBD1; v_call: TRBV18; cdr3_aa: CASSPGQGGTEAFF; cdr3_nt: TGTGCCAGCTCACCGGGACAGGGAGGGACTGAAGCTTTCTTT
clone_size: NA; j_call: TRBJ1-5; d_call: NA; v_call: TRBV6-1; cdr3_aa: CASSESGGRQPQHF; cdr3_nt: TGTGCCAGCAGTGAATCGGGGGGCCGTCAGCCCCAGCATTTT
clone_size: many; j_call: TRBJ1-5; d_call: NA; v_call: TRBV5-1; cdr3_aa: CASSLAGTGQPQHF; cdr3_nt: TGCGCCAGCAGCTTGGCCGGTACAGGTCAGCCCCAGCATTTT
clone_size: NA; j_call: TRBJ1-1; d_call: TRBD1; v_call: TRBV7-9; cdr3_aa: CASSSSGGGGSTEAFF; cdr3_nt: TGTGCCAGCAGCTCCTCAGGGGGAGGAGGGAGCACTGAAGCTTTCTTT
clone_size: NA; j_call: TRBJ1-1; d_call: NA; v_call: TRBV11-1; cdr3_aa: CASSLTRTEAFF; cdr3_nt: TGTGCCAGCAGCTTGACACGGACTGAAGCTTTCTTT
clone_size: NA; j_call: TRBJ2-2; d_call: TRBD2; v_call: TRBV5-8; cdr3_aa: CASSLRVAGPGELFF; cdr3_nt: TGTGCCAGCAGCTTACGGGTAGCGGGCCCCGGGGAGCTGTTTTTT
clone_size: NA; j_call: TRBJ2-3; d_call: NA; v_call: TRBV4-1; cdr3_aa: CASSQDMGTQRTDTQYF; cdr3_nt: TGCGCCAGCAGCCAAGATATGGGGACACAACGCACAGATACGCAGTATTTT
clone_size: NA; j_call: TRBJ1-1; d_call: NA; v_call: TRBV6-5; cdr3_aa: CASSQGKNTEAFF; cdr3_nt: TGTGCCAGCAGTCAGGGGAAGAACACTGAAGCTTTCTTT
clone_size: NA; j_call: TRBJ1-2; d_call: TRBD1; v_call: TRBV7-9; cdr3_aa: CASSSSGTGGGGYTF; cdr3_nt: TGTGCCAGCAGCTCCTCCGGGACAGGGGGCGGAGGCTACACCTTC
clone_size: NA; j_call: TRBJ1-1; d_call: TRBD1; v_call: TRBV30; cdr3_aa: CAWQGGHTEAFF; cdr3_nt: TGTGCCTGGCAGGGGGGCCACACTGAAGCTTTCTTT
clone_size: NA; j_call: TRBJ1-6; d_call: NA; v_call: TRBV5-1; cdr3_aa: CASSLLGVSDSPLHF; cdr3_nt: TGCGCCAGCAGCTTATTAGGGGTTTCTGATTCACCCCTCCACTTT
clone_size: NA; j_call: TRBJ1-6; d_call: TRBD1; v_call: TRBV7-2; cdr3_aa: CASSLGTGANNSPLHF; cdr3_nt: TGTGCCAGCAGCTTAGGGACAGGGGCAAACAATTCACCCCTCCACTTT
clone_size: NA; j_call: TRBJ2-1; d_call: NA; v_call: TRBV11-3; cdr3_aa: CASSLDKGREQFF; cdr3_nt: TGTGCCAGCAGCTTAGACAAGGGGCGCGAGCAGTTCTTC
clone_size: NA; j_call: TRBJ2-1; d_call: TRBD1; v_call: TRBV7-2; cdr3_aa: CASSRDRNNEQFF; cdr3_nt: TGTGCCAGCAGCCGGGACAGGAACAATGAGCAGTTCTTC
clone_size: NA; j_call: TRBJ2-2; d_call: TRBD2; v_call: TRBV30; cdr3_aa: CACLIWGGGGELFF; cdr3_nt: TGTGCCTGCCTGATTTGGGGGGGAGGCGGGGAGCTGTTTTTT
clone_size: NA; j_call: TRBJ2-7; d_call: NA; v_call: TRBV5-8; cdr3_aa: CASSPALTVYHSYEQYF; cdr3_nt: TGTGCCAGCAGCCCCGCGCTGACAGTCTACCATTCCTACGAGCAGTACTTC
clone_size: NA; j_call: TRBJ2-7; d_call: TRBD1; v_call: TRBV13; cdr3_aa: CASKQGAISYEQYF; cdr3_nt: TGTGCCAGTAAACAGGGGGCCATCTCCTACGAGCAGTACTTC
clone_size: NA; j_call: TRBJ1-1; d_call: NA; v_call: TRBV5-1; cdr3_aa: CASSLRAPTTLGGTEAFF; cdr3_nt: TGCGCCAGCAGCTTGAGAGCCCCAACAACCCTCGGGGGCACTGAAGCTTTCTTT
clone_size: NA; j_call: TRBJ1-6; d_call: NA; v_call: TRBV10-3; cdr3_aa: CAIRSQGNSPLHF; cdr3_nt: TGTGCCATCAGGTCACAGGGAAATTCACCCCTCCACTTT
clone_size: NA; j_call: TRBJ1-1; d_call: NA; v_call: TRBV5-1; cdr3_aa: CASSLDGNEAFF; cdr3_nt: TGCGCCAGCAGCTTGGACGGGAACGAAGCTTTCTTT
clone_size: NA; j_call: TRBJ2-1; d_call: NA; v_call: TRBV7-7; cdr3_aa: CASSLSDAVEYNEQFF; cdr3_nt: TGTGCCAGCAGCTTATCAGATGCGGTAGAGTACAATGAGCAGTTCTTC
clone_size: NA; j_call: TRBJ1-2; d_call: TRBD1; v_call: TRBV7-9; cdr3_aa: CASSPGADRGFGGYTF; cdr3_nt: TGTGCCAGCAGCCCTGGGGCGGACAGGGGTTTCGGTGGCTACACCTTC
clone_size: NA; j_call: TRBJ2-2; d_call: TRBD2; v_call: TRBV7-3; cdr3_aa: CASRSGTSEIGELFF; cdr3_nt: TGTGCCAGCAGATCCGGGACTAGCGAAATCGGGGAGCTGTTTTTT
clone_size: NA; j_call: TRBJ2-7; d_call: TRBD2; v_call: TRBV27; cdr3_aa: CASMRSSGGDRPEQYF; cdr3_nt: TGTGCCAGCATGAGGTCTAGCGGGGGGGATAGGCCCGAGCAGTACTTC
clone_size: NA; j_call: TRBJ2-3; d_call: NA; v_call: TRBV5-6; cdr3_aa: CASSQTDTQYF; cdr3_nt: TGTGCCAGCAGCCAAACAGATACGCAGTATTTT
clone_size: NA; j_call: TRBJ2-4; d_call: TRBD2; v_call: TRBV7-9; cdr3_aa: CASSASPGLAIGAKNIQYF; cdr3_nt: TGTGCCAGCAGCGCATCCCCGGGACTAGCCATTGGAGCCAAAAACATTCAGTACTTC
clone_size: NA; j_call: TRBJ1-4; d_call: NA; v_call: TRBV5-1; cdr3_aa: CASSFSSDAANEKLFF; cdr3_nt: TGCGCCAGCAGCTTTAGTTCAGATGCGGCTAATGAAAAACTGTTTTTT
clone_size: NA; j_call: TRBJ2-1; d_call: TRBD2; v_call: TRBV30; cdr3_aa: CAWSAWGGAGALYNEQFF; cdr3_nt: TGTGCCTGGAGTGCCTGGGGAGGGGCCGGGGCGTTATACAATGAGCAGTTCTTC
clone_size: once; j_call: TRBJ1-2; d_call: NA; v_call: TRBV30; cdr3_aa: CAWSIGPGGNYGYTF; cdr3_nt: TGTGCCTGGAGTATAGGGCCGGGGGGTAACTATGGCTACACCTTC